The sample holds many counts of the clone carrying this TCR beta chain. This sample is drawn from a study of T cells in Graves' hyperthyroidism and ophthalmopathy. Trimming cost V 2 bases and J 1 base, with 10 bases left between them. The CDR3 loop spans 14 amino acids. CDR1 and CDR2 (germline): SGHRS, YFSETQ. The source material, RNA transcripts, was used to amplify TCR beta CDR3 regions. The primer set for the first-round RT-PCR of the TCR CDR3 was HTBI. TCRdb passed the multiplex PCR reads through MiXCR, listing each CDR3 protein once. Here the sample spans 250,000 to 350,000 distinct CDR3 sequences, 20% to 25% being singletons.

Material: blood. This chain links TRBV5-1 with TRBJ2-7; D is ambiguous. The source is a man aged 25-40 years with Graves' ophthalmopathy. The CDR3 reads CASSFRQESYEQYF. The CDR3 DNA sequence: TGCGCCAGCAGCTTCCGTCAGGAGTCCTACGAGCAGTACTTC.